This paragraph covers one T cell receptor (beta chain) sequence. Its antigen is not known. CDR3 length: 14 residues. V trimming: 9 bases; J trimming: 3 bases; junction bases outside the gene matches: 8. Germline-derived CDR1 and CDR2 are MDHEN and SYDVKM. The entry originates in a study of vaccination and CD4 T cells after COVID-19. Study-wide results and limits: Spike mono-reactivity was found in 304 of the 307 vaccine-specific clones identified in convalescent patients.

The treatment was: approximately 9-day PBMC culture with coronavirus spike peptide pools or control peptides (ViraFEST assay). Unexposed donor CD4+ T cells predated the COVID-19 pandemic, collected 2011-2018. Via ViraFEST, peptide pools expanded antigen-specific T cells before TCR sequencing. Cultured CD4+ T cell DNA was sequenced using the Oncomine TCR Beta short-read assay. TCRdb itself ran the PCR reads through MiXCR, one entry per CDR3 protein. The table shows over 1,500 distinct CDR3 sequences, with just under 65% occurring only once. The sequence came from a human donor in good health. The chain employs TRBV28 and TRBJ2-7; 10 bases agree with TRBD2. Sequences were obtained from CD4+ T cells from blood, cultured in vitro. The CDR3 here is CASTLAGDFYEQYF. DNA of the CDR3: TGTGCCAGTACGCTAGCGGGAGACTTCTACGAGCAGTACTTC.